The T cell receptor beta chain described here comes from a study of T cell clones after liver transplantation. Sequenced by immunoSEQ multiplex PCR; TCRdb stores in-frame clones only, minus some. The data hold tens of thousands of clones, with roughly 71% observed a single time. V was pared by 3 bases and J by 2 bases, with 8 bases between. The germline V gene has CDR1 MDHEN and CDR2 SYDVKM. The CDR3 length is 14 residues. This clone was detected a few times. The chain carries TRBV28 and TRBJ1-3; no clear D gene. The sample here was CD4+ T cells from blood, taken at the 22-month timepoint. The receptor was derived from a human patient who received a liver transplant. Certain T cells may be donor cells from the graft. CDR3 region: CASSFKGPGNTIYF. The DNA of the CDR3 is TGTGCCAGCAGTTTCAAGGGTCCTGGAAACACCATATATTTT.